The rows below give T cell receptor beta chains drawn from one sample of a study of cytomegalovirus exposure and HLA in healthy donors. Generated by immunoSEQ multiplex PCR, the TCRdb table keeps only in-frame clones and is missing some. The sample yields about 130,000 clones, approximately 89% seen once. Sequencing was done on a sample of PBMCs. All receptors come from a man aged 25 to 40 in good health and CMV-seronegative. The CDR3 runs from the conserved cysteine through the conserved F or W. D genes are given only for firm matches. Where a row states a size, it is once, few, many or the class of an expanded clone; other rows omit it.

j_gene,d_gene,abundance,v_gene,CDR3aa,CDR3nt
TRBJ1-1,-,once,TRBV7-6,CASSLDGGGTMNTEAFF,TGTGCCAGCAGCTTAGATGGGGGGGGCACCATGAACACTGAAGCTTTCTTT
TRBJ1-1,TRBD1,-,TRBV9,CASSARDREMNTEAFF,TGTGCCAGCAGCGCGCGGGACAGGGAAATGAACACTGAAGCTTTCTTT
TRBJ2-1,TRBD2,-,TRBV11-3,CARLLAGIILTNEQFF,TGTGCCAGGTTACTAGCGGGGATCATCCTAACCAATGAGCAGTTCTTC
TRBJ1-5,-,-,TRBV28,CATSQGANQPQHF,TGTGCCACCTCCCAAGGGGCGAACCAGCCCCAGCATTTT
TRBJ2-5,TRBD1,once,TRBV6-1,CASGQGVRETQYF,TGTGCCAGCGGGCAGGGGGTGCGTGAGACCCAGTACTTC
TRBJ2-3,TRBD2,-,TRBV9,CASSGGASGSPQEQYF,TGTGCCAGCAGCGGTGGGGCTAGCGGCAGCCCCCAAGAGCAGTATTTT
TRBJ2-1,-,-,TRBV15,CATSRDRRDEQFF,TGTGCCACCAGCAGAGATAGGAGGGATGAGCAGTTCTTC
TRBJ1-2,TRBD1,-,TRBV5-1,CATGDREYGYTF,TGCGCCACGGGGGACAGGGAATATGGCTACACCTTC
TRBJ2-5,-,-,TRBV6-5,CASRTGNGYQETQYF,TGTGCCAGCAGAACAGGGAACGGGTACCAAGAGACCCAGTACTTC
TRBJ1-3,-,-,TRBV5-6,CASSFDRFSGNTIYF,TGTGCCAGCAGCTTTGACAGGTTCTCTGGAAACACCATATATTTT
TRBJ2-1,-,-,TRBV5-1,CASSLVQLSYNEQFF,TGCGCCAGCAGCTTGGTACAGCTCTCCTACAATGAGCAGTTCTTC
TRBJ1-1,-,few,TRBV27,CASSLGLPDTEAFF,TGTGCCAGCAGTTTAGGTCTGCCGGACACTGAAGCTTTCTTT
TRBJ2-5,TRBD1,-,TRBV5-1,CASSRDRVETQYF,TGCGCCAGCAGTCGGGACAGGGTGGAGACCCAGTACTTC
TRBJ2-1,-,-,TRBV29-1,CSVGRGAVNEQFF,TGCAGCGTTGGCAGGGGGGCGGTTAATGAGCAGTTCTTC
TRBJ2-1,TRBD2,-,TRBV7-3,CASSLMRGGVSEQFF,TGTGCCAGCAGCTTGATGCGGGGGGGCGTGTCGGAGCAGTTCTTC
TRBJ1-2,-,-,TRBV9,CASSPHPRGGNYGYTF,TGTGCCAGCAGCCCCCACCCCAGGGGCGGCAACTATGGCTACACCTTC
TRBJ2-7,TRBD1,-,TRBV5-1,CASSFNAGGSYEQYF,TGCGCCAGCAGCTTTAACGCAGGGGGCAGTTACGAGCAGTACTTC
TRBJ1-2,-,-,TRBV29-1,CSVQGRGYTF,TGCAGCGTTCAGGGGCGAGGCTACACCTTC
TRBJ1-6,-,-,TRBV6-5,CASSYTGQVRNSPLHF,TGTGCCAGCAGTTACACCGGACAAGTTCGAAATTCACCCCTCCACTTT
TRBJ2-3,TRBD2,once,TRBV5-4,CASSLGRTSPTDTQYF,TGTGCCAGCAGCTTGGGGCGGACTAGCCCCACAGATACGCAGTATTTT
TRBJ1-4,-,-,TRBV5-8,CASSFLATNEKLFF,TGTGCCAGCAGTTTCCTAGCAACTAATGAAAAACTGTTTTTT
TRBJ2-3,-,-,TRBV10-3,CAISPWGEGTDTQYF,TGTGCCATCAGTCCTTGGGGCGAAGGCACAGATACGCAGTATTTT
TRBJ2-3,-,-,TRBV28,CASRKGVTDTQYF,TGTGCCAGCAGAAAGGGGGTCACAGATACGCAGTATTTT
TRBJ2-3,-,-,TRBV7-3,CASSSVGGPSTDTQYF,TGTGCCAGCAGTTCCGTGGGGGGGCCCTCCACAGATACGCAGTATTTT
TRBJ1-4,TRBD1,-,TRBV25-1,CASSDWDSGKLFF,TGTGCCAGCAGTGATTGGGACAGTGGAAAACTGTTTTTT